This T cell receptor (beta chain) emerged from a study of blood T cell repertoires in COVID-19. Whole-study context: COVID-19 samples, acute and convalescent, were from the United States, Italy and Spain. The cDNA or gDNA used as material had been derived from T cells, B-cell-depleted T cells, or PBMCs.

The CDR3 is made up of 16 amino acids. Trimming removed 1 base from V and 6 bases from J, with 19 bases in between. Looked up from germline, CDR1 is SGHDN and CDR2 is FVKESK. The protocol was immunoSEQ multiplex PCR, while the TCRdb copy is restricted to in-frame clones and leaves out a portion. This table holds 150,000 to 200,000 clones, over 85% found once. The chain uses TRBV14 and TRBJ2-7; D is unclear. Sequenced sample: peripheral blood. The clonotype comes from a woman aged 45 to 65 with acute or convalescent COVID-19. Here the CDR3 DNA reads TGTGCCAGCAGCCAAGTCTACGGTCCCCTTTCGTCCGAGCAGTACTTC. It is translated as CASSQVYGPLSSEQYF.